This TCR beta chain was identified during a study of cytomegalovirus exposure and HLA in healthy donors. Findings and limits, study-wide: An ancestry cluster, one associated with Asian ancestry, reportedly showed fewer N-insertions than the approximately 670-donor mean in a later analysis. Reported results showed that the classifier diagnosed cytomegalovirus status with high specificity and sensitivity. CMV serostatus was the only recorded immune exposure for donors. Roughly uniform depth of sequencing across donors was assumed in presence/absence analyses.

It was with 60 Vbeta and 13 Jbeta primers that the PCR ran. TCRdb keeps only in-frame clones here, not all; method: immunoSEQ multiplex PCR. This table holds under 150,000 clones, roughly four fifths found once. This CDR3 is built from 14 residues. The V end was cut by 4 bases, the J end by 9 bases, with 16 bases between. Germline assignment: CDR1 SGHTA and CDR2 FQGNSA. Details on this clone: The antigen remains undetermined.

This clonotype was sampled from a woman aged 45-59 years in good health and CMV-seronegative. The material sequenced was PBMCs. The chain joins TRBV7-2 to TRBJ1-3; D perhaps matches TRBD1 (5 bases). The CDR3 DNA follows: TGTGCCAGCAGCTCCGTGGGGGGACGGGGCACCATATATTTT. This gives the protein CASSSVGGRGTIYF.